This T cell receptor beta chain stems from a study of blood T cell repertoires in COVID-19. This CDR3 is built from 13 residues. The V and J ends lost 8 bases and 0 bases respectively, with 8 bases between them. CDR1 and CDR2 (germline): SNHLY, FYNNEI. In the original processing: The assay estimated nucleated cells by amplifying reference gene primers. Measured with immunoSEQ multiplex PCR; TCRdb has only the in-frame clones, and not every one. V and J calls and clone size are copied from that table; D and trimming were computed from the DNA. The sample holds 150,000 to 200,000 clones; about nine tenths are singletons and the top ten take around 0.5%.

The V call is TRBV2, the J call TRBJ2-1; no clear D. The sample comprised peripheral blood. This clonotype originated in a man aged 50 or older with acute or convalescent COVID-19. Written as DNA, the CDR3 is TGTGCCAGCCATAGGAGCTCCTACAATGAGCAGTTCTTC. Its translation: CASHRSSYNEQFF.